This TCR beta chain emerged from a study of T-cell reconstitution after alpha-beta-depleted transplantation in children. General study points: Recipient T cells and thymic progenitors that survived gave rise to the high TCRbeta diversity observed at day 60 in some patients. As was reported, about two months after transplant, alpha-beta T cells came from several hundred expanded graft clones. After one year, T-cell counts and TCRbeta diversity mostly came from new T cells.

Germline values: CDR1 SGHDT, CDR2 YYEEEE. This CDR3 contains 15 residues. Losses at the gene ends were 4 bases for V and 8 bases for J; bases not matched to a gene: 10. There are a few counts of this clonotype. Its specificity is unknown. Preparing the TCRbeta library involved the use of unique molecular identifiers. TCRdb recomputed calls from the PCR reads with MiXCR, one row per CDR3 protein. The sample comprises approximately 650,000 distinct CDR3 sequences, about an eighth of which are singletons, and 0.79% rests with the top ten. Material: PBMCs, obtained before TCRalphabeta/CD19-depleted stem cell transplant. The chain employs TRBV5-6 and TRBJ2-1, with 9 bases matching TRBD2. The clonotype originates from a girl aged 2 to 10 with congenital amegakaryocytic thrombocytopenia, due to receive a stem cell transplant. CDR3 DNA: TGTGCCAGCAGCGTTCCCGGGACTAGCTTCGATGAGCAGTTCTTC. It is translated as CASSVPGTSFDEQFF.